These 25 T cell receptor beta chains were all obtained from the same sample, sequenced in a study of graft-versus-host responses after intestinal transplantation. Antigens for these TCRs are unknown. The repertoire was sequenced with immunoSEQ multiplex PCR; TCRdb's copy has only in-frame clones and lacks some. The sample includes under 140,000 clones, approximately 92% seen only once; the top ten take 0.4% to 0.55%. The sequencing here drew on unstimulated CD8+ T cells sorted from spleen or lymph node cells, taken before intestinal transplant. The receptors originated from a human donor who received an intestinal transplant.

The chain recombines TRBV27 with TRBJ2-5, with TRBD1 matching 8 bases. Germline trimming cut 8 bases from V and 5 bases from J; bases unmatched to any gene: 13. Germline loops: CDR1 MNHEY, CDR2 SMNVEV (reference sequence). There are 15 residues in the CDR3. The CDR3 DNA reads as TGTGCCAGCCTCCCTAGGGCAGGGGGCGGGGAGACCCAGTACTTC. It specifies CASLPRAGGGETQYF.

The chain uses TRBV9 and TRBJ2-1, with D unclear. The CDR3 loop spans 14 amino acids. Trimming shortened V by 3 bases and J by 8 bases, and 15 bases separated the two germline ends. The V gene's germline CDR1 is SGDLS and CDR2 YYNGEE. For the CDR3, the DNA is TGTGCCAGCAGCGGCCCCCCTTTCCCCGATGAGCAGTTCTTC. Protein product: CASSGPPFPDEQFF. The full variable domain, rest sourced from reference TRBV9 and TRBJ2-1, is DSGVTQTPKHLITATGQRVTLRCSPRSGDLSVYWYQQSLDQGLQFLIQYYNGEERAKGNILERFSAQQFPDLHSELNLSSLELGDSALYFCASSGPPFPDEQFFGPGTRLTVL.

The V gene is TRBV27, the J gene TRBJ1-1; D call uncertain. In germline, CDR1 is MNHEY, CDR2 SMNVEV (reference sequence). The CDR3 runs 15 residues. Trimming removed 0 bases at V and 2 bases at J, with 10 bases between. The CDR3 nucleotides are TGTGCCAGCAGTTTATCGTCAGATCCTAACACTGAAGCTTTCTTT. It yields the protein CASSLSSDPNTEAFF.

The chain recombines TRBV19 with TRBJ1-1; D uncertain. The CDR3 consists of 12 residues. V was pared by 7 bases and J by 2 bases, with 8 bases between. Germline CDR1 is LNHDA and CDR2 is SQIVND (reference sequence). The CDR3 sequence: CASNPGNTEAFF. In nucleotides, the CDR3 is TGTGCCAGTAACCCAGGAAACACTGAAGCTTTCTTT.

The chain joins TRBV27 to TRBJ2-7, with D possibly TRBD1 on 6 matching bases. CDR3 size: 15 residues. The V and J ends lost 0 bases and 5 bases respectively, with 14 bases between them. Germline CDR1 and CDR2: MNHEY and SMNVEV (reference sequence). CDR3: CASSLSATGLNEQYF. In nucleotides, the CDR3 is TGTGCCAGCAGTTTATCTGCAACAGGGTTAAACGAGCAGTACTTC.

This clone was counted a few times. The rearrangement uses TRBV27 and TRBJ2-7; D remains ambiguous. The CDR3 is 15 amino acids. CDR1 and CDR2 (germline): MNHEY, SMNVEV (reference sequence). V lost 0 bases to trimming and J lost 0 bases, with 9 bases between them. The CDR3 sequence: CASSLSGGNSYEQYF. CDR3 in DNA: TGTGCCAGCAGTTTATCGGGCGGAAACTCCTACGAGCAGTACTTC.

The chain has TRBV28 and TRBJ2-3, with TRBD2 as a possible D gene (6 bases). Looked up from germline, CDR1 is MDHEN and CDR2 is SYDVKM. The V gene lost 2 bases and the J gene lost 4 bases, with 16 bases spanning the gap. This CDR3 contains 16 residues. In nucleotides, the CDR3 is TGTGCCAGCAGTTTAGGGTCGGGGGAGGAGGCAGATACGCAGTATTTT. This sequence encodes CASSLGSGEEADTQYF.

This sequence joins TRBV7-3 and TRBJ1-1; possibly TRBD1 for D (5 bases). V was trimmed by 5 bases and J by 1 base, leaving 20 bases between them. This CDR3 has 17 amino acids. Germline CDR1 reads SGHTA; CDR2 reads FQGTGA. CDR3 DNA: TGTGCCAGCAGCCACCTACCCTTTGGGGACCCGAACACTGAAGCTTTCTTT. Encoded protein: CASSHLPFGDPNTEAFF.

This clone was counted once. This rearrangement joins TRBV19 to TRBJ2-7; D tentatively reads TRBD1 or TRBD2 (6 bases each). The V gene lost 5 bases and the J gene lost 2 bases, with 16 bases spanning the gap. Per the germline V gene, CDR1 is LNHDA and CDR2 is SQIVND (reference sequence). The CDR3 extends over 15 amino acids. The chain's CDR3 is CASSFRGAGPYEQYF. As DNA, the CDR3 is TGTGCCAGTAGTTTCAGGGGCGCGGGACCCTACGAGCAGTACTTC.

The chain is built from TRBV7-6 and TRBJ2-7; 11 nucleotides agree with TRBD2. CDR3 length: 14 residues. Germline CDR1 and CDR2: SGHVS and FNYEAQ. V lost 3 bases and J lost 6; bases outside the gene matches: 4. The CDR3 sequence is CASSFSGRAGEQYF. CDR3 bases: TGTGCCAGCAGCTTTAGCGGGAGGGCCGGCGAGCAGTACTTC.

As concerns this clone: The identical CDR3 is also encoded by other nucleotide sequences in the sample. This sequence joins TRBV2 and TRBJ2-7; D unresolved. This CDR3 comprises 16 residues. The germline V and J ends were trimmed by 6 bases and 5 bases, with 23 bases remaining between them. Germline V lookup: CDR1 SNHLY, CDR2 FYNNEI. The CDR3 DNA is TGTGCCAGCAGCAACGCCGAAGCCCCGCCGATTAACGAGCAGTACTTC. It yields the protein CASSNAEAPPINEQYF.

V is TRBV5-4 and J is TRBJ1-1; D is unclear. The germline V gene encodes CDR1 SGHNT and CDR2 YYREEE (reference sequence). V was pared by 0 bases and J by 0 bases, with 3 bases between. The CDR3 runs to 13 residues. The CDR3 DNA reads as TGTGCCAGCAGCTTGGAGGTGAACACTGAAGCTTTCTTT. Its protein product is CASSLEVNTEAFF.

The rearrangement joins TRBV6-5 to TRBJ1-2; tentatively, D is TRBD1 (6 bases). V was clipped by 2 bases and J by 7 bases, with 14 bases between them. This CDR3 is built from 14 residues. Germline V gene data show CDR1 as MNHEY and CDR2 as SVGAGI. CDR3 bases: TGTGCCAGCAGTTACGTGGGGCGAGGGGGTGGCTACACCTTC. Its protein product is CASSYVGRGGGYTF.

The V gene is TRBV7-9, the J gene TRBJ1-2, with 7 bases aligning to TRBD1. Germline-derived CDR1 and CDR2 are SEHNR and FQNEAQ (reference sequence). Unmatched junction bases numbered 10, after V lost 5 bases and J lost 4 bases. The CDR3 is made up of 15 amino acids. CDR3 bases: TGTGCCAGCAGCCCACCAGGGGGGGAAGGCTATGGCTACACCTTC. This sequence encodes CASSPPGGEGYGYTF. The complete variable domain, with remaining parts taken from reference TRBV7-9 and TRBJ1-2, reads DTGVSQNPRHKITKRGQNVTFRCDPISEHNRLYWYRQTLGQGPEFLTYFQNEAQLEKSRLLSDRFSAERPKGSFSTLEIQRTEQGDSAMYLCASSPPGGEGYGYTFGSGTRLTVV.

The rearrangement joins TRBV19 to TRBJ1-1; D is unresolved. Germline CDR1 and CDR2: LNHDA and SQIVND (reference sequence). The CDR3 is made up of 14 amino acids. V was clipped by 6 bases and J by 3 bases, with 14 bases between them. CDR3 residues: CASREGYTDTEAFF. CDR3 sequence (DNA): TGTGCCAGTAGAGAAGGGTATACCGACACTGAAGCTTTCTTT.

The CDR3 spells CASSSAGGAGTDTQYF. The CDR3 DNA is TGTGCCAGCAGTTCCGCAGGGGGCGCGGGTACAGATACGCAGTATTTT. This chain joins TRBV28 and TRBJ2-3; 8 nucleotides line up with TRBD1. V was clipped by 4 bases and J by 3 bases; unmatched bases: 9. Germline V lookup: CDR1 MDHEN, CDR2 SYDVKM. The CDR3 loop spans 16 amino acids.

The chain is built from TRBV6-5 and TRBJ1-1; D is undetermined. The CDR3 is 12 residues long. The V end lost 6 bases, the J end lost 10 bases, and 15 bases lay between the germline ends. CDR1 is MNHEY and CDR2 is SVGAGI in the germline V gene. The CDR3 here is CASRGEDPGAFF. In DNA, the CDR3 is TGTGCCAGCAGGGGAGAGGATCCGGGAGCTTTCTTT.

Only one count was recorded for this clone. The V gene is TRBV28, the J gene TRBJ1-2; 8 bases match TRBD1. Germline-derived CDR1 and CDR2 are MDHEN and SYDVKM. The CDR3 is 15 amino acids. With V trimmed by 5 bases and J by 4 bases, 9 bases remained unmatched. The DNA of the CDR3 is TGTGCCAGCAGTCCCGGGACAGGAACCTTCTATGGCTACACCTTC. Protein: CASSPGTGTFYGYTF.

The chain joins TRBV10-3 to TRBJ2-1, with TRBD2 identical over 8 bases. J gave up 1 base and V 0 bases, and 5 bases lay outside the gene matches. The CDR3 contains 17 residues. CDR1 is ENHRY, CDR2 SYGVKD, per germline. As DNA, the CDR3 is TGTGCCATCAGTGAGTCCCTAGCGGGTGGGTCCTACAATGAGCAGTTCTTC. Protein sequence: CAISESLAGGSYNEQFF.

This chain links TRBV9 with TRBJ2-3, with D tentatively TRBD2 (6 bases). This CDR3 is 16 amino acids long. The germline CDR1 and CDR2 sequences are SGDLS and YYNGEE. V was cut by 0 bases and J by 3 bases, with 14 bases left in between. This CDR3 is CASSVGGGGRTDTQYF. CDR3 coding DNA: TGTGCCAGCAGCGTAGGTGGGGGAGGTCGTACAGATACGCAGTATTTT.

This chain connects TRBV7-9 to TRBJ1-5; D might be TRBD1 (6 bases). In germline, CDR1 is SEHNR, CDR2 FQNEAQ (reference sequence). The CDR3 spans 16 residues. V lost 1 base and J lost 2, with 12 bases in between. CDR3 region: CASSLEGGLGNQPQHF. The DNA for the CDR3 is TGTGCCAGCAGCTTAGAGGGGGGACTTGGCAATCAGCCCCAGCATTTT.

The CDR3 region is CASSSSGRTDTQYF. For the CDR3, the DNA is TGTGCCAGCAGTTCGAGCGGGAGAACAGATACGCAGTATTTT. V and J are TRBV28 and TRBJ2-3, with 8 bases aligning to TRBD2. This CDR3 spans 14 amino acids. V lost 4 bases to trimming and J lost 3 bases; unmatched junction nucleotides: 3. Germline loops: CDR1 MDHEN, CDR2 SYDVKM.

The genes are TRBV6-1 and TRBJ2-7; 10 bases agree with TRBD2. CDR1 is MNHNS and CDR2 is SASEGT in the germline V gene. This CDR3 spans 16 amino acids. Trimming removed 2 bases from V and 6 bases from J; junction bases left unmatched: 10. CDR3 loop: CASSEKGTSVFGEQYF. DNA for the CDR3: TGTGCCAGCAGTGAAAAAGGGACTAGCGTTTTCGGCGAGCAGTACTTC.

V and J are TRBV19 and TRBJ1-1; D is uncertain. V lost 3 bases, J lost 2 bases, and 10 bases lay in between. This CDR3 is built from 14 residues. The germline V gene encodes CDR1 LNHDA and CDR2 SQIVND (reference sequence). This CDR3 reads CASSIFGLNTEAFF. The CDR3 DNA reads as TGTGCCAGTAGTATTTTCGGACTTAACACTGAAGCTTTCTTT.

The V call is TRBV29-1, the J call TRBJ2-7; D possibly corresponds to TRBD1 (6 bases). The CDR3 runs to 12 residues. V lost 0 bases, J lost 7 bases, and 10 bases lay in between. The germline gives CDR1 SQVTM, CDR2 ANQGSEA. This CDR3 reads CSVEETGREQYF. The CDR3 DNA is TGCAGCGTTGAAGAGACAGGACGGGAGCAGTACTTC.